This T cell receptor (beta chain) was captured by sequencing in a study of long-term antiretroviral therapy in people with HIV. The CDR3 covers 13 residues. From germline, CDR1 is SGHAT and CDR2 FQNNGV. J lost 6 bases, V lost 5 bases, and 4 bases had no gene match. Survey level was the resolution at which the v3.0 immunoSEQ assay ran. The protocol was immunoSEQ multiplex PCR, while the TCRdb copy is restricted to in-frame clones and leaves out a portion. The sample consists of 25,000 to 35,000 clones, about 96% of them appearing once. V and J are TRBV11-2 and TRBJ2-1; 7 bases line up with TRBD1. The starting material was unsorted PBMCs, obtained 6.5 to 6.6 years after starting antiretroviral therapy. The receptor's source is a man aged 25 to 40 with HIV. The CDR3 DNA follows: TGTGCCAGCAGCCGAGGGGGCTTCAATGAGCAGTTCTTC. Translating it yields CASSRGGFNEQFF.